This T cell receptor (beta chain) was observed in a study of prognosis after radiotherapy for stage I lung cancer. This clonotype came up many times. The study amplified the TCR beta CDR3 region from genomic DNA. This amplification was carried out by two rounds of multiplex PCR. During first-round PCR, primers specific to each TRBV and TRBJ gene were used. MiXCR, applied by TCRdb to the multiplex PCR reads, yields one record per CDR3 protein. This sample has under 30,000 distinct CDR3 sequences, with around 31% found just once. The CDR3 runs 14 residues. V lost 0 bases, J lost 8 bases, and 10 bases lay in between. Germline CDR1 KGHDR, CDR2 SFDVKD.

This specimen was PBMCs, taken before or after stereotactic body radiation therapy (not recorded which). The chain carries TRBV24-1 and TRBJ2-1; D unresolved. This clonotype was sampled from a donor of 50 years or more with non-small cell lung cancer. This CDR3 is CATSDLLDQDEQFF. Here the CDR3 DNA reads TGTGCCACCAGTGATTTGCTGGACCAGGATGAGCAGTTCTTC.